This T cell receptor beta chain was sequenced during a study of T cell responses to AZD1222 COVID-19 vaccine. Whole-study context: The study pooled second doses at about 4 or about 12 weeks. Study-level results: When two AZD1222 doses had been given, Spike-specific TCR breadth and depth rose. A reported finding is that nearly half of spike-specific TCRs target unmutated variant regions. Donor demographics were predominantly white British with a female majority; clonal diversity may be underestimated.

Using immunoSEQ multiplex PCR, the repertoire was profiled, and TCRdb retains in-frame clones only, with some absent. The sample consists of 130,000 to 150,000 clones, approximately 89% of them appearing once. A word on this clone: Its antigen remains unidentified.

The CDR3 spans 14 residues. CDR1 SNHLY and CDR2 FYNNEI come from the germline V gene. The V end lost 2 bases, the J end lost 5 bases, and 10 bases lay between the germline ends. The chain joins TRBV2 to TRBJ1-5, with a possible D match to TRBD1 (6 bases). The receptor was derived from an adult in good health. This specimen consisted of peripheral blood, obtained on day 0 of AZD1222 vaccination. CDR3 region: CASSEMGADQPQHF. The DNA for the CDR3 is TGTGCCAGCAGTGAAATGGGGGCCGATCAGCCCCAGCATTTT. Supplemented by reference TRBV2 and TRBJ1-5, the full variable domain reads EPEVTQTPSHQVTQMGQEVILRCVPISNHLYFYWYRQILGQKVEFLVSFYNNEISEKSEIFDDQFSVERPDGSNFTLKIRSTKLEDSAMYFCASSEMGADQPQHFGDGTRLSIL.